This record concerns one T cell receptor beta chain sequence. What it binds is unknown. This CDR3 is built from 15 residues. The junction had 5 bases not matched to a gene; V was cut back by 6 bases and J by 4 bases. Looked up from germline, CDR1 is MNHEY and CDR2 is SVGAGI. These data belong to a study of beta chain features in type 1 diabetes. Study results and caveats: PCR might favor shorter templates, but any such skew would affect patients and controls equally.

The authors reverse transcribed all of the isolated RNA, so sequencing captured expressed TCRB transcripts. TCRdb keeps only in-frame clones here, not all; method: immunoSEQ multiplex PCR. The sample yields 810,000 or so clones, about a sixth seen once. The sample taken for sequencing was naive CD4+ T cells from blood. The source is a woman aged 18-29 years in good health. The rearrangement links TRBV6-5 to TRBJ2-1, with TRBD1 matching 11 bases. The CDR3 nucleotides are TGTGCCAGCAGCTCGGGACAGGGGGAATACAATGAGCAGTTCTTC. Protein: CASSSGQGEYNEQFF.